The 2 T cell receptor beta chains below were found in one sample sequenced in a study of cytomegalovirus exposure and HLA in healthy donors. It was with 60 Vbeta and 13 Jbeta primers that the PCR ran. Measured with immunoSEQ multiplex PCR; TCRdb has only the in-frame clones, and not every one. The sample contains about 120,000 clones, around 73% of which appear only once. The sequencing sample was made of PBMCs. The receptors stem from a man aged 25 to 40 in good health and CMV-seropositive.

The chain carries TRBV4-3 and TRBJ2-3; TRBD2 aligns across 8 bases. Germline CDR1 LGHNA, CDR2 YSLEER. The CDR3 runs 17 residues. The V gene end was trimmed by 2 bases and the J gene end by 0 bases; junction bases not matched to a gene: 7. CDR3 residues: CASSQSVSSGSTDTQYF. CDR3 nucleotide sequence: TGCGCCAGCAGCCAATCGGTATCTAGCGGGAGCACAGATACGCAGTATTTT.

The chain has TRBV28 and TRBJ2-7; D is perhaps TRBD2 (6 bases). Trimming cost V 4 bases and J 1 base, with 14 bases left between them. Per the germline V gene, CDR1 is MDHEN and CDR2 is SYDVKM. This CDR3 region has 15 residues. CDR3 residues: CASSSPSGTSYEQYF. The CDR3 coding sequence is TGTGCCAGCAGTTCTCCCTCGGGGACTTCCTACGAGCAGTACTTC. The full variable domain, its missing parts supplied by reference TRBV28 and TRBJ2-7, is DVKVTQSSRYLVKRTGEKVFLECVQDMDHENMFWYRQDPGLGLRLIYFSYDVKMKEKGDIPEGYSVSREKKERFSLILESASTNQTSMYLCASSSPSGTSYEQYFGPGTRLTVT.